The sequence of this T cell receptor (beta chain) was determined in a study of cytomegalovirus exposure and HLA in healthy donors. Study-wide background: Around 180 million T cells yielded fewer than 120 million unique TCR beta sequences in earlier analysis.

Study-level points and caveats: Previous analysis showed most TCR beta V segments were productive about 90% or about 30% of the time.

The J segment lost 0 bases and the V segment lost 4 bases, leaving 10 bases of the junction unmatched. The length of the CDR3 is 17 residues. Germline V gene data show CDR1 as LGHNA and CDR2 as YNFKEQ. The donors (healthy individuals) were bone marrow donors. The PCR employed 60 Vbeta primers together with 13 Jbeta primers. Data came from immunoSEQ multiplex PCR; TCRdb stores just in-frame clones and leaves some out. The sample contains 150,000 to 200,000 clones, around 75% of which appear only once. Points on this clone: Its target is not known.

V gene TRBV4-2 combines with J gene TRBJ2-7; 9 nucleotides line up with TRBD2. The receptor comes from a woman between 45 and 60 years old in good health and CMV-seropositive. Sequenced sample: PBMCs. CDR3: CASSRAFGSGGSYEQYF. CDR3 sequence (DNA): TGTGCCAGCAGCCGGGCCTTCGGTAGCGGGGGCTCCTACGAGCAGTACTTC.